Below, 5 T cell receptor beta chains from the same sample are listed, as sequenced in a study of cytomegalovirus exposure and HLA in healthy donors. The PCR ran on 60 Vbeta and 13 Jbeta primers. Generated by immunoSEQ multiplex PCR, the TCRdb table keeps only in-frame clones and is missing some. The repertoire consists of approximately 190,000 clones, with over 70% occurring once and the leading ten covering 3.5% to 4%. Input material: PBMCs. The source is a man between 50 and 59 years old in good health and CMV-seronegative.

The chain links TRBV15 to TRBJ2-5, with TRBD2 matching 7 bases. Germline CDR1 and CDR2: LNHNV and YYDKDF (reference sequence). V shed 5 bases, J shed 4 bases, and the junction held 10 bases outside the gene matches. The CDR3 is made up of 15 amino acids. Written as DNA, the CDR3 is TGTGCCACCAGCCCTTCCCTATGGGGGGGAGAGACCCAGTACTTC. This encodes CATSPSLWGGETQYF.

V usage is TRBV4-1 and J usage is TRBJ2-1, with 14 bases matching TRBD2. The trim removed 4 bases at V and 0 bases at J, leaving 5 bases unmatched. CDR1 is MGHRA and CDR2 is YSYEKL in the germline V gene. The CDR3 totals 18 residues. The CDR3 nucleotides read TGCGCCAGCAGCCTAGGACTAGCGGGGGGTAGCTCCTACAATGAGCAGTTCTTC. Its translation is CASSLGLAGGSSYNEQFF.

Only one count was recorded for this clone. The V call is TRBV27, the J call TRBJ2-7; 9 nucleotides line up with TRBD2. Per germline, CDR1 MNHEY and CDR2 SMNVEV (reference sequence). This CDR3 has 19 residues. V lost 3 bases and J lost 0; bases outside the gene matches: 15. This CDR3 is CASSFRGTSLRSSSYEQYF. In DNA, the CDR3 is TGTGCCAGCAGTTTCCGCGGGACTAGCTTACGTTCTAGCTCCTACGAGCAGTACTTC.

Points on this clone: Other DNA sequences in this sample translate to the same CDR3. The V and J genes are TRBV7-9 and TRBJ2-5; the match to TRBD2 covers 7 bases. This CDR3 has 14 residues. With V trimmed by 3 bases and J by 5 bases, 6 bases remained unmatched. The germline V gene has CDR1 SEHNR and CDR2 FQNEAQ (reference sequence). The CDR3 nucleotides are TGTGCCAGCAGCTTGGGCGGGGGATGGGAGACCCAGTACTTC. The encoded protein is CASSLGGGWETQYF.

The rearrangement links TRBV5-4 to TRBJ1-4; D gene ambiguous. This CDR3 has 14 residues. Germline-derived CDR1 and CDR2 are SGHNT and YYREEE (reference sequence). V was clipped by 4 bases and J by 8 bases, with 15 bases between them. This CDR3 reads CASSINWAGEKLFF. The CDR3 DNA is TGTGCCAGCAGCATAAACTGGGCTGGGGAAAAACTGTTTTTT.